This TCR beta chain originates from a study of shared clonotypes between healthy human individuals (dated by TCRdb to the early 2020s). Background for the entire study: A few men and two women, aged 18 to 49 years, made up the cohort. To increase sequencing depth and limit assay-specific biases, different laboratories used diverse techniques to prepare libraries and sequence TCR repertoires. Each donor's leukapheresis produced roughly between roughly 0.85 and 9.5 billion PBMCs. Per donor, three plates each were used for CD4 naive and CD4 memory, two for CD8 naive, and one for CD8 memory. To estimate repertoire size and how much clonotypes are shared between individuals, the study performed deep sequencing of blood TCR repertoires from a few healthy adults.

To note about this clone: This receptor's antigen is unknown. No base qualities exist here, and no much larger clone lies one base off it.

What the work shows at the level of the full study, not this receptor alone: Sharing across a handful of donors was observed for around 5% of naive CD4, 3% to 3.5% of naive CD8, about 2.3% of memory CD4, and around 0.4% of memory CD8 clonotypes. Pairwise subsampling indicated that sequencing depth was expected to affect the degree of clonotype sharing among donors. Sampling was restricted to blood, and TCR repertoires in tissue are likely to differ from TCR repertoires in blood. Even with the large sequencing depth, rarefaction of the sorted-subset datasets indicated that sequencing was incomplete. Estimated clonotype richness was generally larger for naive than for memory subsets. Because the study included only a small number of donors, the genetic and exposure-history diversity represented was limited. Higher generation probabilities were observed for clonotypes shared by all four sorted-subset donors than for non-shared clonotypes.

The donors were healthy, HIV-negative adults with no recently reported acute infections or vaccinations. Only Caucasian adults living in Nashville, Tennessee, USA were represented among the donors. CD4+ T cells were enriched by magnetic negative selection, after which naive cells were positively selected on CD45RA and the negative fraction was taken as the memory subset. After blood collection by leukapheresis, PBMCs were isolated using Ficoll-Histopaque density gradient centrifugation and then cryopreserved in the vapor phase of liquid nitrogen. Purity and quantity of every magnetically sorted T cell population were checked by analytical flow cytometry. From each sorted fraction, genomic DNA was isolated and quantified by UV absorbance on a Nanodrop 2000c. CDR1 is given as LNHDA and CDR2 as SQIVND, both from the germline V gene (reference sequence). The junction shows trimming of 5 bases on V and 5 bases on J, plus 15 bases between the germline ends. CDR3 length: 14 amino acids, cysteine to phenylalanine. The read is trimmed to its CDR3 DNA, 42 bases read in frame from base 1.

Using the deep immunoSEQ assay, multiplex PCR amplified TCR CDR3 regions from genomic DNA. Genomic DNA extracted from each cell subset was distributed evenly over all wells of several immunoSEQ 96-well plates, and each plate served as one replicate. For sorted subsets, approximately 210 ng genomic DNA, equal to 30,000 to 35,000 T cell genomes, was loaded into each replicate PCR. Purified libraries were quantified with a Qubit 3.0 fluorometer, sized on a Bioanalyzer 2100, and re-quantified with the KAPA Library Quantification kit. Each immunoSEQ 96-well plate was sequenced on its own single-read 150-cycle Illumina NextSeq 550 flow cell. The original methods were these. Because the immunoSEQ output included only junctional sequences and no quality scores, the filtering could not be the same as the filtering used for full-length reads. To assign V/J genes and CDR3, sequences were annotated using PyIR, a Python wrapper for IgBLAST v1.9, with IMGT germline references. Reads were filtered out if the reads had weak V/J assignments (E-value above 1e-6), no CDR3, stop codons, out-of-frame junctions, or ambiguous translated residues. V3J clonotypes were defined as sequences sharing an identical inferred V gene, J gene, and CDR3 amino acid sequence. Percentage overlap between repertoires was calculated by dividing the number of shared unique clonotypes by the size of the smaller repertoire. Repertoire richness was assessed with RTK rarefaction, the Chao1 estimator, and Recon v2.1 estimates of unobserved clonotypes. Generation probabilities for all TCRbeta clonotypes obtained by the gDNA method from a handful of donors were computed using OLGA. In its TCRdb copy, this immuneACCESS table keeps in-frame sequences only and misses some clones. Where compared with another copy, unresolved V genes explain less than half of these, and the others have no known cause. V, J and clone size derive from that table, while D and trimming were established from the DNA sequence. This sample gives a few million clones in total; over 85% of them show up just once. Jointly, the top ten make up about 0.13% of the sample.

Sequenced: naive CD4+ T cells sorted from blood. Reading the label with the study, this specimen's cell subset or site is: CD45RA+ positively selected. This receptor was identified in a man aged 18-30 years in good health. The rearranged segments are TRBV19 and TRBJ1-1, with TRBD1 perhaps the D gene, on 5 matching bases. The DNA is as follows: TGTGCCAGTAGTTTACTAGGGGTTCGAACTGAAGCTTTCTTT. It encodes CASSLLGVRTEAFF.